This record covers a single TCR beta chain. Its target is not known. The V gene end was trimmed by 3 bases and the J gene end by 8 bases; junction bases not matched to a gene: 9. Germline V gene lookup returns CDR1 KGHSH and CDR2 LQKENI. The CDR3 totals 15 residues. This sample stems from a study of cytomegalovirus exposure and HLA in healthy donors. General study results and limits: TCR beta V- and J-gene trimming was later associated with a missense DCLRE1C variant.

Primers for the PCR totalled 60 Vbeta and 13 Jbeta. The data were produced by immunoSEQ multiplex PCR, yet TCRdb's version contains in-frame clones alone and is incomplete. The sample consists of about 130,000 clones, around three quarters of them appearing once. The sequencing input was PBMCs. The source is a man aged 18-30 years in good health and CMV-seronegative. The chain is built from TRBV18 and TRBJ1-2; 10 bases line up with TRBD1. The CDR3 nucleotides read TGTGCCAGCTCACCCATCGGGACAGGGGAGGTGGGCTACACCTTC. Translated: CASSPIGTGEVGYTF. Full variable domain (remainder filled in from reference TRBV18 and TRBJ1-2): NAGVMQNPRHLVRRRGQEARLRCSPMKGHSHVYWYRQLPEEGLKFMVYLQKENIIDESGMPKERFSAEFPKEGPSILRIQQVVRGDSAAYFCASSPIGTGEVGYTFGSGTRLTVV.